Shown below are 30 T cell receptor beta chains from a single sample sequenced in a study of blood T cells in healthy people across ages. A J-beta primer mix and a sample-barcoded 5' primer were used in a second PCR of roughly 6 to 11 cycles. One entry per CDR3 protein results from TCRdb running MiXCR on the 5' RACE reads. Among almost 550,000 distinct CDR3 sequences listed, 24% were seen once. The same sample was also studied in work on T cells of mothers and their children.

The sequenced sample was blood. The source is a boy aged 5-17 years in good health.

The J gene is TRBJ2-1, the V gene TRBV5-5, with 10 bases fitting TRBD2. With V trimmed by 4 bases and J by 4 bases, 5 bases remained unmatched. Germline V gene sequence: CDR1 SGHKS, CDR2 YYEKEE (reference sequence). The CDR3 contains 15 residues. As DNA, the CDR3 is TGTGCCAGCAGCCCACTAGCGGGGAGATACAATGAGCAGTTCTTC. It translates to CASSPLAGRYNEQFF.

The chain is built from TRBV12-3 or TRBV12-4 and TRBJ2-7; the D is unclear. The CDR3 is 12 residues long. V lost 5 bases, J lost 2 bases, and 7 bases lay in between. The CDR3 sequence: CASSIQPYEQYF. CDR3 DNA sequence: TGTGCCAGCAGTATACAGCCCTACGAGCAGTACTTC.

This clonotype was counted a few times. The V gene is TRBV9, the J gene TRBJ2-3; TRBD1 is a possible D gene (5 bases). The germline CDR1 and CDR2 sequences are SGDLS and YYNGEE. The CDR3 consists of 15 residues. V was shortened by 4 bases and J by 3 bases, with 15 bases between the two germline ends. Written as DNA, the CDR3 is TGTGCCAGCAGCCTCTCGACAGCCGGGACAGATACGCAGTATTTT. Amino acid sequence: CASSLSTAGTDTQYF.

The sample holds a few counts of this clonotype. The V gene is TRBV29-1, the J gene TRBJ2-5; either TRBD1 or TRBD2 may fit D (5 bases each). This CDR3 is built from 17 residues. Trimming took 0 bases from V and 3 from J, leaving 20 bases between them. The germline CDR1 and CDR2 sequences are SQVTM and ANQGSEA. The chain's CDR3 is CSVEDPFIGAAKETQYF. DNA for the CDR3: TGCAGCGTTGAAGATCCTTTTATCGGGGCTGCGAAAGAGACCCAGTACTTC.

This clonotype has only a few counts. The CDR3 ends on some other residue instead of the conserved phenylalanine or tryptophan, so this is likely a read error. The chain recombines TRBV4-1 with TRBJ2-5; D is perhaps TRBD2 (5 bases). CDR1 and CDR2 (germline): MGHRA, YSYEKL. The CDR3 loop spans 14 amino acids. V was clipped by 0 bases and J by 5 bases, with 10 bases between them. The CDR3: CASSQDWGEETQYI. The CDR3 DNA reads as TGCGCCAGCAGCCAAGATTGGGGAGAGGAGACCCAGTACATC.

Only a few counts were recorded for this clonotype. The gene calls are TRBV4-3 and TRBJ2-6, with D hard to call. Germline V gene lookup returns CDR1 LGHNA and CDR2 YSLEER. This CDR3 comprises 15 residues. The V end was cut by 0 bases, the J end by 2 bases, with 5 bases between. CDR3 bases: TGCGCCAGCAGCCAAGATTACACTGGGGCCAACGTCCTGACTTTC. The encoded protein is CASSQDYTGANVLTF.

V is TRBV4-1 and J is TRBJ2-3; D call uncertain. The CDR3 totals 12 residues. CDR1 is MGHRA, CDR2 YSYEKL, per germline. The germline V and J ends were trimmed by 3 bases and 5 bases, with 6 bases remaining between them. CDR3 in DNA: TGCGCCAGCAGCCACCCCGGAGATACGCAGTATTTT. This translates into CASSHPGDTQYF.

The sample holds a few counts of this clonotype. V usage is TRBV24-1 and J usage is TRBJ2-1, with a weak D call TRBD1 (6 bases). The V gene lost 4 bases and the J gene lost 4 bases, with 16 bases spanning the gap. Germline CDR1 reads KGHDR; CDR2 reads SFDVKD. CDR3 length equals 16 residues. CDR3 DNA sequence: TGTGCCACCAGTGAACCTACAGGGTTCCATTACAATGAGCAGTTCTTC. Translating gives CATSEPTGFHYNEQFF.

This rearrangement joins TRBV27 to TRBJ1-4, with unresolved D. Trimming took off 6 bases at V and 10 bases at J, with 12 bases between the two ends. The CDR3 extends over 12 amino acids. Germline CDR1 and CDR2: MNHEY and SMNVEV (reference sequence). This CDR3 reads CASRMTPGKLFF. Written as DNA, the CDR3 is TGTGCCAGCAGAATGACTCCGGGAAAACTGTTTTTT.

The chain is built from TRBV29-1 and TRBJ2-5, with TRBD2 identical over 9 bases. Trimming took 2 bases from V and 4 from J; bases not matched to a gene: 2. Germline lookup yields CDR1 SQVTM and CDR2 ANQGSEA. The CDR3 has 13 amino acids. CDR3 sequence: CSVELAGRETQYF. In nucleotides, the CDR3 is TGCAGCGTTGAACTAGCGGGAAGAGAGACCCAGTACTTC.

The chain links TRBV20-1 to TRBJ2-1, with a weak D call TRBD2 (6 bases). Germline V CDR1 and CDR2: DFQATT, SNEGSKA (reference sequence). The CDR3 is made up of 17 amino acids. Between the trimmed V and J ends, which lost 0 bases and 3 bases, there was a span of 18 bases. The CDR3 DNA reads TGCAGTGCTAGAGATTTTGGGGATAGCGGTTACTACAATGAGCAGTTCTTC. Translation gives CSARDFGDSGYYNEQFF.

This clonotype has more than one count but fewer than ten. The genes are TRBV6-2 or TRBV6-3 and TRBJ2-6; D uncertain. The CDR3 runs 16 residues. Germline V CDR1 and CDR2: MNHEY, SVGEGT. V was clipped by 0 bases and J by 4 bases, with 10 bases between them. CDR3 sequence: CASSYSKSGGANVLTF. The DNA for the CDR3 is TGTGCCAGCAGTTACTCGAAATCTGGAGGGGCCAACGTCCTGACTTTC.

This clonotype was seen a few times. The chain carries TRBV18 and TRBJ2-5, with D tentatively TRBD1 (6 bases). V was shortened by 0 bases and J by 1 base, with 12 bases between the two germline ends. CDR3 size: 16 residues. CDR1 KGHSH and CDR2 LQKENI come from the germline V gene. The CDR3 sequence: CASSPPIQGPQETQYF. CDR3 DNA: TGTGCCAGCTCACCACCGATACAGGGACCCCAAGAGACCCAGTACTTC.

In this sample, this clonotype turned up a few times. This may be a read error: a much more frequent sequence differs by one nucleotide. This rearrangement joins TRBV29-1 to TRBJ2-7; the match to TRBD2 covers 11 bases. The V and J ends lost 6 bases and 4 bases, in that order; junction bases with no gene match: 11. The CDR3 totals 15 residues. CDR1 and CDR2 (germline): SQVTM, ANQGSEA. CDR3 amino acids: CSVRIAGGPMYEQYF. CDR3 DNA sequence: TGCAGCGTAAGGATAGCGGGAGGGCCTATGTACGAGCAGTACTTC.

This chain joins TRBV6-6 and TRBJ1-3; TRBD1 might be the D (5 bases). Germline lookup yields CDR1 MNHNY and CDR2 SVGAGI (reference sequence). V was shortened by 5 bases and J by 2 bases, with 13 bases between the two germline ends. This CDR3 is built from 15 residues. The CDR3 spells CASSGLGRAGNTIYF. DNA for the CDR3: TGTGCCAGCAGTGGCTTGGGGCGAGCTGGAAACACCATATATTTT.

The sample holds a few counts of this clonotype. The V and J genes are TRBV20-1 and TRBJ2-3; 7 bases map to TRBD2. Germline trimming cut 0 bases from V and 1 base from J; bases unmatched to any gene: 1. Per germline, CDR1 DFQATT and CDR2 SNEGSKA (reference sequence). The CDR3 length is 14 residues. The CDR3 DNA sequence: TGCAGTGCTAGAGAGGGACTACGCACAGATACGCAGTATTTT. Residues: CSAREGLRTDTQYF.

This clonotype was seen a few times. V and J are TRBV3-1 and TRBJ2-1; 9 bases map to TRBD2. V lost 8 bases to trimming and J lost 7 bases; unmatched junction nucleotides: 15. The CDR3 has 16 amino acids. Germline CDR1 is LGHDT and CDR2 is YNNKEL (reference sequence). The CDR3 protein is CASSQSRGRAGNEQFF. In DNA, the CDR3 is TGTGCCAGCTCTCAGTCCCGCGGGAGGGCGGGTAATGAGCAGTTCTTC.

This clonotype was detected only a few times. J is TRBJ2-2 and V is TRBV5-1; 10 bases agree with TRBD2. Germline V lookup: CDR1 SGHRS, CDR2 YFSETQ. The trim removed 3 bases at V and 0 bases at J, leaving 2 bases unmatched. The CDR3 sequence is 16 residues long. CDR3 in amino acids: CASSWTSGTNTGELFF. The CDR3 nucleotides read TGCGCCAGCAGCTGGACTAGCGGAACGAACACCGGGGAGCTGTTTTTT.

The chain is built from TRBV5-1 and TRBJ2-7, with 9 positions matching TRBD2. CDR1 and CDR2 (germline): SGHRS, YFSETQ. V was pared by 0 bases and J by 3 bases, with 7 bases of the junction left unmatched. The CDR3 contains 16 residues. The CDR3 sequence: CASSLGPSGENYEQYF. Here the CDR3 DNA reads TGCGCCAGCAGCTTGGGGCCTAGCGGGGAGAACTACGAGCAGTACTTC.

This sequence joins TRBV20-1 and TRBJ2-1; weak D call: TRBD1 (6 bases). TRBJ2-7 matches the DNA end more closely, so the J call is doubtful. CDR1 is DFQATT and CDR2 is SNEGSKA in the germline V gene (reference sequence). This CDR3 contains 13 residues. CDR3 region: CSARDTGSYEQYF. As DNA, the CDR3 is TGCAGTGCTAGAGACACAGGGTCCTACGAGCAGTACTTC.

For the CDR3, the DNA is TGTGCCAGCACTTTAACAGGGGGAAGAAACATTCAGTACTTC. It encodes CASTLTGGRNIQYF. The V and J genes are TRBV11-2 and TRBJ2-4; 8 bases line up with TRBD1. Germline V gene lookup returns CDR1 SGHAT and CDR2 FQNNGV. Trimming cost V 7 bases and J 6 bases; bases outside gene matches: 8. The CDR3 length is 14 residues.

This clonotype occurred a few times. The gene calls are TRBV15 and TRBJ1-5; D unclear. Germline V gene lookup returns CDR1 LNHNV and CDR2 YYDKDF (reference sequence). There are 14 residues in the CDR3. Trimming took 1 base from V and 7 from J, leaving 11 bases between them. CDR3 loop: CATSRVSSQQPQHF. In DNA form, the CDR3 reads TGTGCCACCAGCAGAGTTAGCAGCCAACAGCCCCAGCATTTT.

The chain has TRBV2 and TRBJ2-3, with D unclear. Trimming took 3 bases from V and 1 from J, leaving 5 bases between them. Per germline, CDR1 SNHLY and CDR2 FYNNEI. The CDR3 contains 13 residues. CDR3: CASSDVGTDTQYF. CDR3 in DNA: TGTGCCAGCAGTGACGTAGGCACAGATACGCAGTATTTT.

This clonotype was counted at least ten times. The chain combines TRBV27 with TRBJ1-5; tentative D call: TRBD1 (5 bases). The V gene's germline CDR1 is MNHEY and CDR2 SMNVEV (reference sequence). The CDR3 has 14 amino acids. Trimming left V 3 bases short and J 3 bases short, with 9 bases between. The CDR3 DNA reads TGTGCCAGCAGTTTCCAGGGAAACAATCAGCCCCAGCATTTT. Encoded protein: CASSFQGNNQPQHF.

This clonotype has only a few counts. V usage is TRBV29-1 and J usage is TRBJ2-4; perhaps TRBD2 as D (5 bases). Looked up from germline, CDR1 is SQVTM and CDR2 is ANQGSEA. V was shortened by 4 bases and J by 8 bases, with 12 bases between the two germline ends. The CDR3 consists of 12 residues. CDR3 in DNA: TGCAGCGTTGGGGCCCTGGAGGACATTCAGTACTTC. Its translation is CSVGALEDIQYF.

This clonotype showed up just a few times. The chain joins TRBV2 to TRBJ2-1; D is perhaps TRBD1 (5 bases). CDR3 length equals 15 residues. Per the germline V gene, CDR1 is SNHLY and CDR2 is FYNNEI. V was shortened by 3 bases and J by 6 bases, with 15 bases between the two germline ends. CDR3 protein: CASSDVTGTRNEQFF. The CDR3 DNA reads TGTGCCAGCAGTGATGTAACAGGAACGCGCAATGAGCAGTTCTTC.

This chain uses TRBV5-1 with TRBJ1-2, with 7 nucleotides matching TRBD1. Germline V gene data show CDR1 as SGHRS and CDR2 as YFSETQ. The CDR3 length is 14 residues. Trimming cost V 4 bases and J 0 bases; bases outside gene matches: 3. The CDR3 sequence: CASSPDRPNYGYTF. DNA of the CDR3: TGCGCCAGCAGCCCGGACAGGCCTAACTATGGCTACACCTTC.

The rearrangement uses TRBV6-2 or TRBV6-3 and TRBJ2-7, with 7 bases identical to TRBD1. The CDR3 extends over 16 amino acids. V shed 2 bases and J 2 bases; nucleotides not matched to a gene: 9. Germline-derived CDR1 and CDR2 are MNHEY and SVGEGT. CDR3 nucleotide sequence: TGTGCCAGCAGTTACAAACAGGGGAATTTAGCCTACGAGCAGTACTTC. Protein product: CASSYKQGNLAYEQYF.

In this sample, this clonotype turned up a few times. The V call is TRBV28, the J call TRBJ2-5, with 12 nucleotides matching TRBD1. CDR1 and CDR2 (germline): MDHEN, SYDVKM. This CDR3 comprises 15 residues. Germline trimming cut 3 bases from V and 12 bases from J; bases unmatched to any gene: 11. CDR3 amino acids: CASSLGQGALLREYF. DNA of the CDR3: TGTGCCAGCAGTTTGGGACAGGGGGCGTTGCTTCGGGAGTACTTC.

Only a few counts were recorded for this clonotype. The rearrangement uses TRBV7-2 and TRBJ1-5, with 8 bases lining up with TRBD1. The CDR3 contains 16 residues. After removal of 5 bases from V and 0 bases from J, the junction contained 6 bases not matched to a gene. The V gene's germline CDR1 is SGHTA and CDR2 FQGNSA. DNA of the CDR3: TGTGCCAGCAGCCCTGGACAGGGTTATAGCAATCAGCCCCAGCATTTT. Residues: CASSPGQGYSNQPQHF.